Reported below is one T cell receptor (beta chain). The antigen is unknown. The record originates from a study of T-cell reconstitution after alpha-beta-depleted transplantation in children. Study findings and constraints: T cells produced anew were the main source of T-cell counts and diversity one year after transplant. Alpha-beta T cells present about two months after transplant were reported to originate from several hundred expanded graft clones.

Researchers prepared the TCRbeta library using unique molecular identifiers, the study reports. MiXCR, run by TCRdb on the PCR reads, gives a single entry per CDR3 protein. This sample has around 190,000 distinct CDR3 sequences, with under 8.5% found just once. Germline CDR1 SGHAT, CDR2 FQNNGV. The CDR3 runs 19 residues. V lost 5 bases to trimming and J lost 2 bases, with 26 bases between them. V is TRBV11-2 and J is TRBJ2-3; tentatively, D is TRBD2 (5 bases). The source of this sequence is a boy under 10 years old with acute lymphoblastic leukemia, due to receive a stem cell transplant. Sequenced material: PBMCs, taken before TCRalphabeta/CD19-depleted stem cell transplant. CDR3 residues: CASSIRPRAREGFTDTQYF. In DNA form, the CDR3 reads TGTGCCAGCAGCATCCGACCGCGGGCAAGGGAAGGATTCACAGATACGCAGTATTTT.